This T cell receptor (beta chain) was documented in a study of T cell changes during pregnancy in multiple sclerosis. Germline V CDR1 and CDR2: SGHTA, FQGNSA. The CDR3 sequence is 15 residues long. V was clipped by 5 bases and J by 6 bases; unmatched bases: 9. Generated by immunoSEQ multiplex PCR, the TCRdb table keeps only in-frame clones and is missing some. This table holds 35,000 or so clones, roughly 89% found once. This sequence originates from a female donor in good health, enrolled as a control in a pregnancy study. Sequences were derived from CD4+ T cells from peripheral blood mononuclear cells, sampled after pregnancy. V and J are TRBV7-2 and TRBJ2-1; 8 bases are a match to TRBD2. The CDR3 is CASSELGLEGNEQFF. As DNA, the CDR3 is TGTGCCAGCAGCGAATTGGGACTAGAAGGCAATGAGCAGTTCTTC.